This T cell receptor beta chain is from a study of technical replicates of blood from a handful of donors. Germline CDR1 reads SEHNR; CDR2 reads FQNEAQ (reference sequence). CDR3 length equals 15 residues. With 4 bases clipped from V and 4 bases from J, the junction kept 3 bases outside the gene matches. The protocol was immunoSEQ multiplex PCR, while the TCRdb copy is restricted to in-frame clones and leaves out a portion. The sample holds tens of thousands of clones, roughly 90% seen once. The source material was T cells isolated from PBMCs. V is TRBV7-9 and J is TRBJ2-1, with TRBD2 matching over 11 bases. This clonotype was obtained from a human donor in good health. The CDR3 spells CASSSGLAGYNEQFF. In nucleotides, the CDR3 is TGTGCCAGCAGCTCAGGACTAGCGGGTTACAATGAGCAGTTCTTC.